Listed below are T cell receptor beta chains from one sample, sequenced in a study of blood T cell repertoires in COVID-19. Here immunoSEQ multiplex PCR was the method, and the copy in TCRdb shows in-frame clones only, minus some. The sample lists about 64,000 clones; 80% to 85% were seen once. The sample taken for sequencing was peripheral blood. Receptors were obtained from a human donor in a cohort sampled during active COVID-19. The CDR3 runs from the conserved cysteine through the conserved F or W. Each record gives: clone size, V gene, J gene, D gene, CDR3 protein, CDR3 DNA. D genes are given only for firm matches. Clone size is not always given. Where it is, it says once, few, many or a class for expanded clones.

clone size: .; V gene: TRBV29-1; J gene: TRBJ1-1; D gene: .; CDR3 protein: CSAASMNTEAFF; CDR3 DNA: TGCAGCGCCGCGTCCATGAACACTGAAGCTTTCTTT
clone size: few; V gene: TRBV4-1; J gene: TRBJ1-5; D gene: .; CDR3 protein: CASSPGYNQPQHF; CDR3 DNA: TGCGCCAGCAGCCCGGGGTACAATCAGCCCCAGCATTTT
clone size: once; V gene: TRBV27; J gene: TRBJ1-4; D gene: .; CDR3 protein: CASSLSGAVGPRKLFF; CDR3 DNA: TGTGCCAGCAGTTTAAGTGGTGCGGTGGGGCCCCGAAAACTGTTTTTT
clone size: .; V gene: TRBV7-6; J gene: TRBJ2-2; D gene: TRBD1; CDR3 protein: CASSLEQGSNTGELFF; CDR3 DNA: TGTGCCAGCAGCTTAGAACAGGGGAGTAACACCGGGGAGCTGTTTTTT
clone size: few; V gene: TRBV12-3/TRBV12-4; J gene: TRBJ1-1; D gene: .; CDR3 protein: CASSRTRDTEAFF; CDR3 DNA: TGTGCCAGCAGTCGGACTCGGGACACTGAAGCTTTCTTT
clone size: .; V gene: TRBV5-5; J gene: TRBJ1-1; D gene: .; CDR3 protein: CASSNSPNTEAFF; CDR3 DNA: TGTGCCAGCAGCAACAGCCCGAACACTGAAGCTTTCTTT
clone size: .; V gene: TRBV7-2; J gene: TRBJ2-2; D gene: TRBD1; CDR3 protein: CASSPRTGGSGELFF; CDR3 DNA: TGTGCCAGCAGCCCACGGACAGGGGGATCCGGGGAGCTGTTTTTT
clone size: .; V gene: TRBV9; J gene: TRBJ2-1; D gene: .; CDR3 protein: CASSVVSGYNEQFF; CDR3 DNA: TGTGCCAGCAGCGTAGTGTCAGGGTACAATGAGCAGTTCTTC
clone size: .; V gene: TRBV19; J gene: TRBJ2-5; D gene: TRBD2; CDR3 protein: CASSTPGTSRQETQYF; CDR3 DNA: TGTGCCAGTAGTACCCCCGGGACTAGCCGTCAAGAGACCCAGTACTTC
clone size: .; V gene: TRBV29-1; J gene: TRBJ2-3; D gene: .; CDR3 protein: CSVATGTSGGPRYF; CDR3 DNA: .
clone size: .; V gene: TRBV3-1/TRBV3-2; J gene: TRBJ1-2; D gene: .; CDR3 protein: CASSQESGAFYGYTF; CDR3 DNA: TGTGCCAGCAGCCAAGAATCAGGGGCCTTCTATGGCTACACCTTC
clone size: few; V gene: TRBV12-3/TRBV12-4; J gene: TRBJ2-1; D gene: TRBD2; CDR3 protein: CASSLSGGHEQFF; CDR3 DNA: TGTGCCAGCAGTTTGAGCGGGGGCCATGAGCAGTTCTTC
clone size: .; V gene: TRBV5-1; J gene: TRBJ2-1; D gene: .; CDR3 protein: CASSFPRVYEQFF; CDR3 DNA: TGCGCCAGCAGCTTCCCCAGGGTCTATGAGCAGTTCTTC
clone size: .; V gene: TRBV7-2; J gene: TRBJ1-5; D gene: .; CDR3 protein: CASSSGGGGNNQPQHF; CDR3 DNA: TGTGCCAGCAGCTCAGGTGGCGGGGGTAACAATCAGCCCCAGCATTTT
clone size: .; V gene: TRBV28; J gene: TRBJ1-1; D gene: TRBD1; CDR3 protein: CASRRAGGGMNTEAFF; CDR3 DNA: TGTGCCAGCAGACGCGCAGGGGGCGGGATGAACACTGAAGCTTTCTTT
clone size: .; V gene: TRBV2; J gene: TRBJ1-5; D gene: TRBD1; CDR3 protein: CASRETGENQPQHF; CDR3 DNA: TGTGCCAGCAGGGAGACAGGGGAAAATCAGCCCCAGCATTTT
clone size: .; V gene: TRBV6-6; J gene: TRBJ2-7; D gene: TRBD1; CDR3 protein: CASSYGTGDEQYF; CDR3 DNA: TGTGCCAGCAGTTACGGGACAGGGGATGAGCAGTACTTC
clone size: few; V gene: TRBV5-4; J gene: TRBJ1-5; D gene: .; CDR3 protein: CASSLDRNQPQHF; CDR3 DNA: TGTGCCAGCAGCTTGGACAGGAATCAGCCCCAGCATTTT
clone size: .; V gene: TRBV7-7; J gene: TRBJ2-1; D gene: TRBD1; CDR3 protein: CASSPDRGNYNEQFF; CDR3 DNA: TGTGCCAGCAGCCCCGACAGGGGGAACTACAATGAGCAGTTCTTC
clone size: .; V gene: TRBV6-6; J gene: TRBJ2-6; D gene: TRBD1; CDR3 protein: CATARGQSSGANVLTF; CDR3 DNA: TGTGCCACCGCGAGGGGGCAGAGCTCTGGGGCCAACGTCCTGACTTTC
clone size: .; V gene: TRBV4-2; J gene: TRBJ2-3; D gene: TRBD2; CDR3 protein: CASSQFTSGGTDTQYF; CDR3 DNA: TGTGCCAGCAGCCAATTTACTAGCGGGGGCACAGATACGCAGTATTTT
clone size: .; V gene: TRBV25-1; J gene: TRBJ1-1; D gene: .; CDR3 protein: CASSTRQVPEAFF; CDR3 DNA: TGTGCCAGCAGTACAAGACAGGTGCCTGAAGCTTTCTTT
clone size: .; V gene: TRBV27; J gene: TRBJ1-5; D gene: .; CDR3 protein: CASSLSTDHNQPQHF; CDR3 DNA: TGTGCCAGCAGTTTATCGACAGACCACAATCAGCCCCAGCATTTT
clone size: .; V gene: TRBV25-1; J gene: TRBJ2-1; D gene: TRBD2; CDR3 protein: CASRERGGAYNEQFF; CDR3 DNA: TGTGCCAGCAGAGAACGGGGGGGCGCCTACAATGAGCAGTTCTTC
clone size: few; V gene: TRBV2; J gene: TRBJ1-6; D gene: TRBD1; CDR3 protein: CASSEPDRAHNSPLHF; CDR3 DNA: TGTGCCAGCAGTGAACCGGACAGGGCCCATAATTCACCCCTCCACTTT
clone size: .; V gene: TRBV12-5; J gene: TRBJ1-3; D gene: .; CDR3 protein: CASGLPSVRSGNTIYF; CDR3 DNA: TGTGCTAGTGGTTTGCCGAGTGTCCGATCGGGAAACACCATATATTTT
clone size: .; V gene: TRBV7-2; J gene: TRBJ2-7; D gene: TRBD2; CDR3 protein: CASSSRSGGAREQYF; CDR3 DNA: TGTGCCAGCAGCTCCAGGAGCGGGGGGGCCCGGGAGCAGTACTTC
clone size: .; V gene: TRBV13; J gene: TRBJ2-1; D gene: .; CDR3 protein: CASRLETYNEQFF; CDR3 DNA: TGTGCCAGCAGGTTGGAGACCTACAATGAGCAGTTCTTC